One and the same sample provided the 10 T cell receptor beta chains below, sequenced in a study of response to subunit inactivated influenza vaccine. TCRdb analysed the RT-PCR reads with MiXCR anew, one entry per CDR3 protein. Of hundreds of thousands of distinct CDR3 sequences in the sample, about a fifth were seen once. The sequences come from PBMCs from blood, collected approximately 20 months after vaccination. These receptors were obtained from a man between 45 and 75 years old who received an inactivated influenza vaccine.

This clonotype was seen a handful of times. The rearrangement links TRBV7-9 to TRBJ1-1, with D maybe TRBD1 (5 bases). Between the trimmed V and J ends, which lost 5 bases and 3 bases, there was a span of 16 bases. Germline CDR1 is SEHNR and CDR2 is FQNEAQ (reference sequence). The CDR3 is 15 amino acids. CDR3 DNA: TGTGCCAGCAGCCCGCCGGGCAGGGCGGACACTGAAGCTTTCTTT. Translating it yields CASSPPGRADTEAFF.

The V gene is TRBV6-1, the J gene TRBJ2-7, with 7 bases fitting TRBD1. The CDR3 sequence is 14 residues long. V trimming: 6 bases; J trimming: 4 bases; junction bases outside the gene matches: 9. CDR1 and CDR2 (germline): MNHNS, SASEGT. CDR3 sequence reads: CASSKDRALYEQYF. The CDR3 region has the DNA TGTGCCAGCAGCAAAGACAGGGCCTTATACGAGCAGTACTTC.

The chain recombines TRBV7-3 with TRBJ2-1; 7 bases line up with TRBD2. The CDR3 length is 14 residues. Germline V CDR1 and CDR2: SGHTA, FQGTGA. Trimming at V came to 0 bases and at J to 8 bases, leaving 4 bases not matched to a gene. The CDR3 is CASSLTRETDEQFF. In DNA, the CDR3 is TGTGCCAGCAGCTTAACGCGGGAGACGGATGAGCAGTTCTTC.

This clonotype was detected only a few times. The chain carries TRBV6-5 and TRBJ1-6, with 8 nucleotides matching TRBD1. CDR1 and CDR2 from the germline V gene are MNHEY and SVGAGI. J gave up 10 bases and V 0 bases, and 8 bases lay outside the gene matches. This CDR3 has 16 residues. The CDR3 region is CASSYSPGTGTSPLHF. The CDR3 DNA is TGTGCCAGCAGTTACTCGCCCGGGACAGGCACCTCACCCCTCCACTTT.

The rearrangement links TRBV28 to TRBJ2-7, with D perhaps TRBD2 (6 bases). Germline V lookup: CDR1 MDHEN, CDR2 SYDVKM. This CDR3 spans 16 amino acids. V was clipped by 2 bases and J by 0 bases, with 14 bases between them. This CDR3 is CASSLLGTGSSYEQYF. The CDR3 DNA follows: TGTGCCAGCAGTTTACTAGGGACCGGGAGCTCCTACGAGCAGTACTTC. The full variable domain, completed using reference TRBV28 and TRBJ2-7, is DVKVTQSSRYLVKRTGEKVFLECVQDMDHENMFWYRQDPGLGLRLIYFSYDVKMKEKGDIPEGYSVSREKKERFSLILESASTNQTSMYLCASSLLGTGSSYEQYFGPGTRLTVT.

V is TRBV20-1 and J is TRBJ2-1, with 10 bases aligning to TRBD2. V lost 3 bases to trimming and J lost 7 bases; unmatched junction nucleotides: 9. The CDR3 consists of 15 residues. Germline assignment: CDR1 DFQATT and CDR2 SNEGSKA (reference sequence). The CDR3 region has the DNA TGCAGTGCTAGCCGAGCGGGAGGGCCGGGGAATGAGCAGTTCTTC. The encoded protein is CSASRAGGPGNEQFF.

The chain carries TRBV12-3 or TRBV12-4 and TRBJ1-6, with D perhaps matching TRBD1 (5 bases). The CDR3 consists of 20 residues. Between the trimmed V and J ends, which lost 4 bases and 2 bases, there was a span of 24 bases. CDR3 nucleotide sequence: TGTGCCAGCAGTTATCTCCTCCGGGACGCTTCTCGCCCCTATAATTCACCCCTCCACTTT. As protein: CASSYLLRDASRPYNSPLHF.

This clonotype was seen many times. The V and J genes are TRBV10-2 and TRBJ1-5, with D possibly being TRBD1 (5 bases). This CDR3 comprises 14 residues. V was shortened by 3 bases and J by 3 bases, with 9 bases between the two germline ends. From germline, CDR1 is WSHSY and CDR2 SAAADI. In DNA form, the CDR3 reads TGCGCCAGCAGTGATTGGGGCAACAATCAGCCCCAGCATTTT. It is translated as CASSDWGNNQPQHF.

The chain uses TRBV20-1 and TRBJ2-2; D might be TRBD2 (5 bases). V lost 3 bases to trimming and J lost 0 bases, with 17 bases between them. Germline CDR1 and CDR2: DFQATT and SNEGSKA (reference sequence). The CDR3 contains 17 residues. This chain's CDR3 is CSASRARGSSNTGELFF. CDR3 in DNA: TGCAGTGCTAGTAGGGCCCGGGGTAGCTCGAACACCGGGGAGCTGTTTTTT.

The chain carries TRBV2 and TRBJ2-1; D unresolved. V shed 5 bases and J shed 9 bases, with 23 bases lying between them. The CDR3 totals 16 residues. Germline V gene lookup returns CDR1 SNHLY and CDR2 FYNNEI. The CDR3 here is CASSLLVGRPVGEQFF. The CDR3 coding sequence is TGTGCCAGCAGTCTGCTGGTGGGCCGACCCGTCGGTGAGCAGTTCTTC. Full variable domain (outside the CDR3, taken from reference TRBV2 and TRBJ2-1): EPEVTQTPSHQVTQMGQEVILRCVPISNHLYFYWYRQILGQKVEFLVSFYNNEISEKSEIFDDQFSVERPDGSNFTLKIRSTKLEDSAMYFCASSLLVGRPVGEQFFGPGTRLTVL.